Below, 13 T cell receptor beta chains from the same sample are listed, as sequenced in a study of preoperative IRX-2 immunotherapy in early breast cancer. The assay was immunoSEQ multiplex PCR, and TCRdb's table has in-frame clones only and misses some. Here the sample spans approximately 96,000 clones, roughly 88% being singletons. Treatment denoted: preoperative locoregional IRX-2 cytokine immunotherapy. The sample in question was tumor tissue, obtained after IRX-2 immunotherapy. These receptors were collected from a human donor with breast cancer.

In its sample, this clone was seen once. This sequence joins TRBV25-1 and TRBJ1-4; D possibly corresponds to TRBD1 (6 bases). CDR1 is MGHDK and CDR2 is SYGVNS in the germline V gene. The CDR3 has 13 residues. Deletions cut 6 bases from V and 9 bases from J, with 14 bases between. The CDR3 coding sequence is TGTGCCAGCAGAGGACAGACGGTTAAAAAACTGTTTTTT. Translating gives CASRGQTVKKLFF.

The chain recombines TRBV10-3 with TRBJ2-7; 7 nucleotides agree with TRBD1. After removal of 1 base from V and 3 bases from J, the junction contained 3 bases not matched to a gene. The germline CDR1 and CDR2 sequences are ENHRY and SYGVKD. This CDR3 has 14 residues. DNA for the CDR3: TGTGCCATCAGTGAGTTGACAGGGAGCTACGAGCAGTACTTC. This gives the protein CAISELTGSYEQYF.

This clone was counted a single time. The junction does not match germline at one end; this may be a read error. This rearrangement joins TRBV2 to TRBJ1-6, with 8 positions matching TRBD1. The CDR3 length is 13 residues. Germline-derived CDR1 and CDR2 are SNHLY and FYNNEI. The CDR3 DNA sequence: TGTGCCAGCAGGGAAGGACAGGGTAAGGCCCTCCACTTT. It yields the protein CASREGQGKALHF.

The chain is built from TRBV6-4 and TRBJ1-1; no clear D. This CDR3 spans 12 amino acids. CDR1 and CDR2 from the germline V gene are MRHNA and SNTAGT. V was shortened by 5 bases and J by 9 bases, with 13 bases between the two germline ends. As DNA, the CDR3 is TGTGCCAGCAGTTACCCGGGCTCTAAAGCTTTCTTT. Its protein is CASSYPGSKAFF.

This rearrangement joins TRBV7-7 to TRBJ2-3; D possibly corresponds to TRBD2 (6 bases). The CDR3 loop spans 14 amino acids. CDR1 and CDR2 (germline): SSHAT, FNYEAQ (reference sequence). V lost 5 bases and J 4 bases, leaving 13 bases between the germline ends. The DNA for the CDR3 is TGTGCCAGCAGCCCTTGGGAGGCCTCAGATACGCAGTATTTT. Amino acids: CASSPWEASDTQYF.

The chain couples TRBV6-8 to TRBJ2-1; TRBD1 aligns across 10 bases. The V and J ends lost 10 bases and 10 bases, in that order; junction bases with no gene match: 10. The CDR3 runs 13 residues. CDR1 MNHGY and CDR2 SAAAGT come from the germline V gene. This chain's CDR3 is CAILGQGRDEQFF. CDR3 coding DNA: TGTGCCATTCTGGGACAGGGGAGAGACGAGCAGTTCTTC.

The chain couples TRBV12-5 to TRBJ1-5; TRBD1 is a possible D gene (6 bases). The CDR3 totals 18 residues. Germline CDR1 is LGHNT and CDR2 is FRNRAP. Between the trimmed V and J ends, which lost 0 bases and 2 bases, there was a span of 17 bases. CDR3 sequence: CASGLVLTGFGGNQPQHF. As DNA, the CDR3 is TGTGCTAGTGGTTTGGTCTTAACAGGGTTTGGGGGCAATCAGCCCCAGCATTTT.

The chain recombines TRBV19 with TRBJ2-7; D not certain. CDR3 length equals 16 residues. V shed 4 bases and J shed 5 bases, with 21 bases lying between them. The germline CDR1 and CDR2 sequences are LNHDA and SQIVND (reference sequence). This chain's CDR3 is CASSNRASARRDEQYF. In DNA, the CDR3 is TGTGCCAGTAGTAACCGGGCGTCAGCCCGCCGGGACGAGCAGTACTTC.

This clone was counted between two and nine times. J is TRBJ2-1 and V is TRBV19, with TRBD2 matching 7 bases. V trimming: 6 bases; J trimming: 0 bases; junction bases outside the gene matches: 17. Germline lookup yields CDR1 LNHDA and CDR2 SQIVND (reference sequence). The CDR3 is 19 residues long. In DNA form, the CDR3 reads TGTGCCAGTAGCCCCAGCGGGGCGGGATCTGCTTTCTCCTACAATGAGCAGTTCTTC. It yields the protein CASSPSGAGSAFSYNEQFF.

DNA of the CDR3: TGTGCCAGTAGTATCACCCATCCCGCTGAAGCTTTCTTT. It is translated as CASSITHPAEAFF. The rearrangement joins TRBV19 to TRBJ1-1, with D hard to call. Germline assignment: CDR1 LNHDA and CDR2 SQIVND (reference sequence). This CDR3 is built from 13 residues. V shed 3 bases and J shed 6 bases, with 11 bases lying between them.

V and J are TRBV29-1 and TRBJ1-1; 8 nucleotides line up with TRBD1. Germline lookup yields CDR1 SQVTM and CDR2 ANQGSEA. V gave up 6 bases and J gave up 5 bases; unmatched junction bases: 11. The CDR3 is 14 amino acids. CDR3 sequence: CSVPIQGEGTEAFF. CDR3 in DNA: TGCAGCGTCCCCATACAGGGGGAAGGTACTGAAGCTTTCTTT. Full variable domain (outside the CDR3, taken from reference TRBV29-1 and TRBJ1-1): SAVISQKPSRDICQRGTSLTIQCQVDSQVTMMFWYRQQPGQSLTLIATANQGSEATYESGFVIDKFPISRPNLTFSTLTVSNMSPEDSSIYLCSVPIQGEGTEAFFGQGTRLTVV.

The rearrangement joins TRBV28 to TRBJ1-2; TRBD1 matches 7 bases. The germline V gene has CDR1 MDHEN and CDR2 SYDVKM. The CDR3 extends over 16 amino acids. With V trimmed by 10 bases and J by 4 bases, 18 bases remained unmatched. The DNA of the CDR3 is TGTGCCAACAGCTCCCCTTCGACAGGGAGGCTCTATGGCTACACCTTC. Its protein product is CANSSPSTGRLYGYTF.

The table lists this clone with a count of one. This sequence joins TRBV6-8 and TRBJ2-1; possibly TRBD1 for D (7 bases). CDR3 length: 15 amino acids. Germline lookup yields CDR1 MNHGY and CDR2 SAAAGT. V was clipped by 8 bases and J by 5 bases, with 19 bases between them. The CDR3 DNA sequence: TGTGCCAGCTGCAGGGGGGCGTCCCCAAACAATGAGCAGTTCTTC. This gives the protein CASCRGASPNNEQFF.